These 25 T cell receptor beta chains were sequenced from one sample in a study of cytomegalovirus exposure and HLA in healthy donors. PCR amplification relied on 60 Vbeta primers (plus 13 Jbeta primers). The repertoire was sequenced with immunoSEQ multiplex PCR; TCRdb's copy has only in-frame clones and lacks some. The sample holds approximately 82,000 clones, 10% seen once. Sequencing was carried out using PBMCs. These receptors all stem from a man aged 55 to 70 in good health and CMV-seropositive.

The chain has TRBV11-3 and TRBJ2-1; 8 positions agree with TRBD1. Germline V gene sequence: CDR1 SGHNT, CDR2 YENEEA. Losses at the gene ends were 1 base for V and 15 bases for J; bases not matched to a gene: 14. The CDR3 totals 15 residues. CDR3 residues: CASSLGPGQEGKRFF. CDR3 nucleotides: TGTGCCAGCAGCTTAGGCCCGGGACAGGAGGGTAAACGGTTCTTC. The whole variable domain, filled in from reference TRBV11-3 and TRBJ2-1, reads EAGVVQSPRYKIIEKKQPVAFWCNPISGHNTLYWYLQNLGQGPELLIRYENEEAVDDSQLPKDRFSAERLKGVDSTLKIQPAELGDSAVYLCASSLGPGQEGKRFFGPGTRLTVL.

The V and J genes are TRBV19 and TRBJ1-5; TRBD1 is a possible D gene (5 bases). This CDR3 region has 15 residues. The ends were cut back, 1 base at V and 4 bases at J, with 11 bases in the middle. CDR1 is LNHDA, CDR2 SQIVND, per germline (reference sequence). The CDR3 spells CASSIGGGENQPQHF. CDR3 coding DNA: TGTGCCAGTAGTATAGGGGGCGGGGAAAATCAGCCCCAGCATTTT.

The chain couples TRBV28 to TRBJ1-2; 8 bases are shared with TRBD1. V lost 3 bases and J lost 5; bases outside the gene matches: 8. The CDR3 runs to 15 residues. Per the germline V gene, CDR1 is MDHEN and CDR2 is SYDVKM. The CDR3 sequence: CASSLIGQGGYGYTF. The CDR3 DNA reads TGTGCCAGCAGTTTGATCGGACAGGGTGGGTATGGCTACACCTTC.

The chain carries TRBV30 and TRBJ2-2, with D perhaps matching TRBD1 (6 bases). Germline lookup yields CDR1 GTSNPN and CDR2 SVGIG (reference sequence). V shed 1 base and J shed 7 bases, with 16 bases lying between them. CDR3 length: 15 amino acids. The CDR3 sequence is CAWSEGVWGNGELFF. In DNA form, the CDR3 reads TGTGCCTGGAGTGAGGGGGTGTGGGGGAACGGGGAGCTGTTTTTT.

This clone was found a few times. This rearrangement joins TRBV28 to TRBJ1-1; TRBD1 aligns across 9 bases. Trimming at V came to 6 bases and at J to 1 base, leaving 12 bases not matched to a gene. CDR1 is MDHEN, CDR2 SYDVKM, per germline. The CDR3 totals 17 residues. The DNA for the CDR3 is TGTGCCAGCAGAGTTCCACAGGGGGCAAATCGGAACACTGAAGCTTTCTTT. This sequence encodes CASRVPQGANRNTEAFF.

The rearrangement links TRBV30 to TRBJ2-7; D may be TRBD2 (6 bases). The germline V and J ends were trimmed by 7 bases and 6 bases, with 10 bases remaining between them. Germline assignment: CDR1 GTSNPN and CDR2 SVGIG (reference sequence). The CDR3 has 10 amino acids. This CDR3 reads CALGGVEQYF. The CDR3 nucleotides read TGTGCCTTAGGCGGGGTCGAGCAGTACTTC.

In its sample, this clone was seen a few times. V usage is TRBV6-6 and J usage is TRBJ2-7, with TRBD2 matching over 7 bases. This CDR3 comprises 15 residues. Germline loops: CDR1 MNHNY, CDR2 SVGAGI (reference sequence). Trimming cost V 2 bases and J 5 bases; bases outside gene matches: 9. The CDR3 DNA is TGTGCCAGCAGTTACAGTAAGGAGCGGGGTGACGAGCAGTACGTC. It encodes CASSYSKERGDEQYV.

This clone came up a few times. V gene TRBV29-1 combines with J gene TRBJ1-1, with TRBD1 identical over 8 bases. Germline CDR1 SQVTM, CDR2 ANQGSEA. The V and J ends lost 8 bases and 1 base, in that order; junction bases with no gene match: 6. The CDR3 totals 13 residues. CDR3 region: CSLMTGANTEAFF. The CDR3 nucleotides are TGCAGCTTGATGACAGGGGCGAACACTGAAGCTTTCTTT.

This clone showed up just a few times. V and J are TRBV5-1 and TRBJ1-6; D is uncertain. This CDR3 has 15 amino acids. Deletions cut 3 bases from V and 8 bases from J, with 15 bases between. Germline V gives CDR1 SGHRS, CDR2 YFSETQ. The CDR3 loop reads CASSSSPLSDSPLHF. The CDR3 nucleotides are TGCGCCAGCAGCTCATCACCATTATCGGATTCACCCCTCCACTTT.

Points on this clone: The junction does not match germline at one end; this may be a read error. Within the sample, other DNA sequences also encode this same CDR3. V and J are TRBV15 and TRBJ1-1, with a weak D call TRBD1 (5 bases). This CDR3 is 13 amino acids long. Germline values: CDR1 LNHNV, CDR2 YYDKDF (reference sequence). The CDR3 bases are TGTGCTACCAGCCTTACAGGGAACACTGAAGCTTTCTTT. Amino acids: CATSLTGNTEAFF.

As for this clone: A read error may account for a junction end that differs from germline. CDR3 sequence (DNA): TGTGCCAGCGGTTTCCAGGACAGTGTCCACGAGCAGTACTTC. This translates into CASGFQDSVHEQYF. This chain connects TRBV27 to TRBJ2-7, with D maybe TRBD1 (6 bases). The V gene's germline CDR1 is MNHEY and CDR2 SMNVEV (reference sequence). CDR3 size: 14 residues.

This clone turned up a few times. The V gene is TRBV6-5, the J gene TRBJ2-5, with 7 nucleotides matching TRBD1. Unmatched junction bases numbered 4, after V lost 2 bases and J lost 1 base. The CDR3 has 15 residues. The germline V gene has CDR1 MNHEY and CDR2 SVGAGI. The CDR3, as DNA: TGTGCCAGCAGTTACCCTAGGACAGGCCAAGAGACCCAGTACTTC. It codes for CASSYPRTGQETQYF.

This chain joins TRBV14 and TRBJ2-3, with 13 bases aligning to TRBD2. This CDR3 comprises 16 residues. The ends lost 1 base at V and 9 bases at J; junction bases unmatched: 7. Germline loops: CDR1 SGHDN, CDR2 FVKESK. CDR3 in amino acids: CASSQARTSGGLTQYF. DNA for the CDR3: TGTGCCAGCAGCCAAGCCAGGACTAGCGGGGGTCTGACGCAGTATTTT.

This clone was detected only a few times. The chain carries TRBV4-2 and TRBJ1-2; a possible D gene is TRBD1 (5 bases). CDR1 is LGHNA and CDR2 is YNFKEQ in the germline V gene. V gave up 3 bases and J gave up 7 bases, with 9 bases separating them. The CDR3 runs 12 residues. CDR3 in DNA: TGTGCCAGCAGCCAGGGGCCGATTGGCTACACCTTC. Protein product: CASSQGPIGYTF.

This clone occurred a few times. The sample holds other DNA sequences that translate to the same CDR3. The chain is built from TRBV5-6 and TRBJ1-6; D is uncertain. V shed 0 bases and J shed 0 bases, with 7 bases lying between them. This CDR3 comprises 16 residues. Germline V CDR1 and CDR2: SGHDT, YYEEEE. The CDR3 DNA reads as TGTGCCAGCAGCTTGGGAGGGAGCTCCTATAATTCACCCCTCCACTTT. Translated: CASSLGGSSYNSPLHF.

The CDR3 DNA is TGCAGCGTTGTGGGGGTCGGGACAGGGGGCTATGGCTACACCTTC. Translated, it gives CSVVGVGTGGYGYTF. This chain connects TRBV29-1 to TRBJ1-2; the match to TRBD1 covers 11 bases. V trimming: 4 bases; J trimming: 4 bases; junction bases outside the gene matches: 8. The CDR3 runs to 15 residues. Germline lookup yields CDR1 SQVTM and CDR2 ANQGSEA.

The chain couples TRBV5-6 to TRBJ2-5; 8 nucleotides line up with TRBD1. V lost 4 bases, J lost 6 bases, and 8 bases stayed unmatched. In germline, CDR1 is SGHDT, CDR2 YYEEEE. This CDR3 has 14 amino acids. CDR3 bases: TGTGCCAGCAGCCTCGGACAGGGAGGAAAGACCCAGTACTTC. This gives the protein CASSLGQGGKTQYF.

The genes are TRBV28 and TRBJ2-5, with 8 bases that match TRBD2. This CDR3 has 16 amino acids. Germline CDR1 and CDR2: MDHEN and SYDVKM. V dropped 6 bases and J dropped 5; count of bases not matched to a gene: 14. CDR3 DNA sequence: TGTGCCAGCAGATCCTTAGCGGGGAACGGCGGGGAGACCCAGTACTTC. Translated, it gives CASRSLAGNGGETQYF.

The rearrangement joins TRBV30 to TRBJ1-6; D call uncertain. Trimming removed 0 bases at V and 7 bases at J, with 13 bases between. The CDR3 extends over 15 amino acids. CDR1 is GTSNPN, CDR2 SVGIG, per germline (reference sequence). CDR3 protein: CAWSVRQIRNSPLHF. Here the CDR3 DNA reads TGTGCCTGGAGTGTAAGACAAATTCGAAATTCACCCCTCCACTTT. Full variable domain (outside the CDR3, taken from reference TRBV30 and TRBJ1-6): SQTIHQWPATLVQPVGSPLSLECTVEGTSNPNLYWYRQAAGRGLQLLFYSVGIGQISSEVPQNLSASRPQDRQFILSSKKLLLSDSGFYLCAWSVRQIRNSPLHFGNGTRLTVT.

This clone has a handful of counts. The chain combines TRBV28 with TRBJ1-2, with 11 bases identical to TRBD1. Germline trimming cut 10 bases from V and 3 bases from J; bases unmatched to any gene: 10. Germline CDR1 MDHEN, CDR2 SYDVKM. This CDR3 is 15 amino acids long. The CDR3 nucleotides read TGTGCCATACTGAGGGACAGGGGGTTACACTATGGCTACACCTTC. Its translation is CAILRDRGLHYGYTF.

This clone occurred a few times. CDR3 DNA sequence: TGCGCCAGCTCTCACCGGGGGTTAGACAATGAGCAGTTCTTC. Protein sequence: CASSHRGLDNEQFF. V is TRBV10-1 and J is TRBJ2-1; TRBD2 might be the D (6 bases). Trimming took 8 bases from V and 5 from J, leaving 16 bases between them. The length of the CDR3 is 14 residues. Per the germline V gene, CDR1 is WNHNN and CDR2 is SYGVQD (reference sequence).

The V and J genes are TRBV9 and TRBJ2-2; 14 bases map to TRBD2. Germline CDR1 is SGDLS and CDR2 is YYNGEE. Trimming removed 2 bases from V and 3 bases from J; junction bases left unmatched: 3. The CDR3 contains 17 residues. The CDR3 nucleotides are TGTGCCAGCAGCGTGACTAGCGGGGGGGCGGACACCGGGGAGCTGTTTTTT. As protein: CASSVTSGGADTGELFF.

V and J are TRBV27 and TRBJ2-2, with TRBD1 identical over 9 bases. Per germline, CDR1 MNHEY and CDR2 SMNVEV (reference sequence). This CDR3 is built from 16 residues. The junction had 4 bases not matched to a gene; V was cut back by 3 bases and J by 2 bases. The CDR3 is CASSLMGQGNTGELFF. CDR3 nucleotide sequence: TGTGCCAGCAGTTTGATGGGACAGGGAAACACCGGGGAGCTGTTTTTT.

This clone was detected only a few times. This rearrangement joins TRBV9 to TRBJ2-7; tentatively, D is TRBD1 (6 bases). The length of the CDR3 is 16 residues. The germline V gene encodes CDR1 SGDLS and CDR2 YYNGEE. V gave up 1 base and J gave up 3 bases, with 17 bases separating them. The CDR3 nucleotides are TGTGCCAGCAGCGTACCTGTGAGGGGGATCGACTACGAGCAGTACTTC. It yields the protein CASSVPVRGIDYEQYF. Full variable domain (missing parts from reference TRBV9 and TRBJ2-7): DSGVTQTPKHLITATGQRVTLRCSPRSGDLSVYWYQQSLDQGLQFLIQYYNGEERAKGNILERFSAQQFPDLHSELNLSSLELGDSALYFCASSVPVRGIDYEQYFGPGTRLTVT.

The J gene is TRBJ2-3, the V gene TRBV2; TRBD2 matches 7 bases. The germline V gene encodes CDR1 SNHLY and CDR2 FYNNEI. The CDR3 has 15 residues. The V and J ends lost 8 bases and 6 bases, in that order; junction bases with no gene match: 14. The CDR3, as DNA: TGTGCCAGCTGGTCCGCGGCCCGAGCGGGGGATACGCAGTATTTT. Translation gives CASWSAARAGDTQYF.